The T cell receptor (beta chain) under discussion was sequenced for a study of OX40 agonist ivuxolimab in advanced cancers. The CDR3 contains 13 residues. The germline V gene has CDR1 KGHSH and CDR2 LQKENI. Trimming took off 5 bases at V and 5 bases at J, with 10 bases between the two ends. Generated by immunoSEQ multiplex PCR, the TCRdb table keeps only in-frame clones and is missing some. This sample has approximately 100,000 clones, with roughly nine tenths found just once. The clonotype originates from an adult with an advanced solid tumor such as melanoma, head and neck, liver or kidney cancer. V is TRBV18 and J is TRBJ1-5, with a tentative D call TRBD1 (5 bases). Sequencing used CD4+ or CD8+ T cells sorted from blood, obtained in a trial of the OX40 agonist ivuxolimab. In DNA form, the CDR3 reads TGTGCCAGCTCATGGGGGGAGCATCAGCCCCAGCATTTT. This gives the protein CASSWGEHQPQHF.